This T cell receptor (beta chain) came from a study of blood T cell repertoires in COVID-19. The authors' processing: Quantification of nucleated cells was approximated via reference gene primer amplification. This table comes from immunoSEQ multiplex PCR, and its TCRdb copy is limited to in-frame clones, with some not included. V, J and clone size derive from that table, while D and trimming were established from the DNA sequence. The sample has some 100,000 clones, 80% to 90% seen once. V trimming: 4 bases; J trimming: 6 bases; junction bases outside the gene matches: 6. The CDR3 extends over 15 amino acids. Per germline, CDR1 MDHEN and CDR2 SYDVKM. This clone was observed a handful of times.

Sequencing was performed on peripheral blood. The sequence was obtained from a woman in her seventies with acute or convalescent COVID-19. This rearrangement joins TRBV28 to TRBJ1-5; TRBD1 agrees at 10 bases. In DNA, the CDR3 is TGTGCCAGCAGTTGGGGGGGACAGGGGATTCAGCCCCAGCATTTT. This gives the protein CASSWGGQGIQPQHF. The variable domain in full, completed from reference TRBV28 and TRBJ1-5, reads DVKVTQSSRYLVKRTGEKVFLECVQDMDHENMFWYRQDPGLGLRLIYFSYDVKMKEKGDIPEGYSVSREKKERFSLILESASTNQTSMYLCASSWGGQGIQPQHFGDGTRLSIL.